Presented here are 21 T cell receptor beta chains from one specimen sequenced in a study of blood T cell repertoires in COVID-19. Repertoires were generated with immunoSEQ multiplex PCR, while TCRdb's copy carries only in-frame clones and drops some. Of some 220,000 clones in the sample, around 80% were seen once. Sequencing was carried out using peripheral blood. The source is a woman aged 55-75 years who had recovered from COVID-19.

The chain is built from TRBV6-5 and TRBJ2-2; D is perhaps TRBD2 (5 bases). Trimming stripped 1 base from V and 7 bases from J, with 13 bases between. CDR3 length: 15 amino acids. Germline V gene sequence: CDR1 MNHEY, CDR2 SVGAGI. CDR3 loop: CASSYWARAGGELFF. In DNA, the CDR3 is TGTGCCAGCAGTTACTGGGCCCGCGCGGGCGGGGAGCTGTTTTTT.

This clone showed up just a few times. The chain carries TRBV30 and TRBJ1-6, with 9 bases matching TRBD1. This CDR3 is built from 14 residues. CDR1 GTSNPN and CDR2 SVGIG come from the germline V gene (reference sequence). V lost 2 bases, J lost 6 bases, and 2 bases stayed unmatched. The CDR3 sequence: CAWSWDRVNSPLHF. CDR3 DNA: TGTGCCTGGAGTTGGGACAGGGTTAATTCACCCCTCCACTTT.

The chain has TRBV3-1 (or the pseudogene TRBV3-2) and TRBJ2-3, with a weak D call TRBD2 (6 bases). CDR3 length equals 13 residues. CDR1 LGHDT and CDR2 YNNKEL come from the germline V gene (reference sequence). V was pared by 0 bases and J by 5 bases, with 6 bases between. The CDR3 nucleotides are TGTGCCAGCAGCCAAGAGGGGGGAGATACGCAGTATTTT. It is translated as CASSQEGGDTQYF.

This clone was seen many times. The chain uses TRBV10-3 and TRBJ1-1, with D possibly TRBD1 on 6 matching bases. CDR3 length: 14 residues. The V gene lost 3 bases and the J gene lost 4 bases, with 12 bases spanning the gap. The V gene's germline CDR1 is ENHRY and CDR2 SYGVKD. CDR3 bases: TGTGCCATCAGTGAACAGGGCGAAGGCACTGAAGCTTTCTTT. Translation: CAISEQGEGTEAFF.

The count of this clone is one. J is TRBJ1-1 and V is TRBV29-1; weak D call: TRBD1 (5 bases). The germline gives CDR1 SQVTM, CDR2 ANQGSEA. Deletions cut 4 bases from V and 4 bases from J, with 16 bases between. This CDR3 is built from 14 residues. CDR3 nucleotide sequence: TGCAGCGTTGCGGAGCAGGGTGTGGCCACTGAAGCTTTCTTT. Protein product: CSVAEQGVATEAFF.

The rearrangement links TRBV19 to TRBJ2-1, with TRBD2 matching 11 bases. V shed 5 bases and J 7 bases; nucleotides not matched to a gene: 19. CDR1 is LNHDA and CDR2 is SQIVND in the germline V gene (reference sequence). The CDR3 length is 19 residues. CDR3 sequence: CASSVLGGTSGGLKNEQFF. DNA for the CDR3: TGTGCCAGTAGTGTCCTAGGGGGAACTAGCGGGGGACTGAAGAATGAGCAGTTCTTC.

The J gene is TRBJ1-2, the V gene TRBV5-1, with TRBD1 as a possible D gene (5 bases). The CDR3 is 12 residues long. Germline CDR1 reads SGHRS; CDR2 reads YFSETQ. V lost 4 bases and J lost 8, with 12 bases in between. Written as DNA, the CDR3 is TGCGCCAGCAGCAGGGTGGAGGGGGGCTACACCTTC. Translated, it gives CASSRVEGGYTF.

The V gene is TRBV19, the J gene TRBJ1-2; D unresolved. The V gene's germline CDR1 is LNHDA and CDR2 SQIVND (reference sequence). The CDR3 sequence is 13 residues long. The V end lost 2 bases, the J end lost 4 bases, and 8 bases lay between the germline ends. This CDR3 reads CASSISGIYGYTF. The CDR3 coding sequence is TGTGCCAGTAGTATATCGGGGATCTATGGCTACACCTTC.

This chain uses TRBV29-1 with TRBJ2-5; 7 bases are shared with TRBD1. Germline V CDR1 and CDR2: SQVTM, ANQGSEA. V shed 7 bases, J shed 4 bases, and the junction held 12 bases outside the gene matches. The CDR3 spans 14 residues. In DNA, the CDR3 is TGCAGCGCATTCAGAGGGGGCGCGGGAGAGACCCAGTACTTC. Translation: CSAFRGGAGETQYF.

The V gene is TRBV7-8, the J gene TRBJ2-7; 16 positions match TRBD2. Trimming cost V 9 bases and J 2 bases; bases outside gene matches: 19. CDR1 is SGHVS and CDR2 is FQNEAQ in the germline V gene. The CDR3 has 20 amino acids. The CDR3 DNA follows: TGTGCCAGTTCACTTCCAACCGGGACTAGCGGGGGGGCTGGGGCCTACGAGCAGTACTTC. Translation: CASSLPTGTSGGAGAYEQYF.

This clone was seen more than once but under ten times. The chain employs TRBV2 and TRBJ1-1; unclear D gene. The length of the CDR3 is 12 residues. Trimming took off 2 bases at V and 3 bases at J, with 4 bases between the two ends. Looked up from germline, CDR1 is SNHLY and CDR2 is FYNNEI. CDR3 loop: CASSERYTEAFF. The CDR3 nucleotides are TGTGCCAGCAGTGAACGGTACACTGAAGCTTTCTTT. Supplemented by reference TRBV2 and TRBJ1-1, the full variable domain reads EPEVTQTPSHQVTQMGQEVILRCVPISNHLYFYWYRQILGQKVEFLVSFYNNEISEKSEIFDDQFSVERPDGSNFTLKIRSTKLEDSAMYFCASSERYTEAFFGQGTRLTVV.

The table lists this clone with a count of one. The chain combines TRBV5-8 with TRBJ1-2, with D possibly being TRBD1 (5 bases). Trimming left V 0 bases short and J 4 bases short, with 13 bases between. The germline gives CDR1 SGHTS, CDR2 YDEGEE. The CDR3 covers 15 residues. The CDR3 nucleotides read TGTGCCAGCAGCTTGGGGGGCTCAGGGATCTATGGCTACACCTTC. Its translation: CASSLGGSGIYGYTF.

A single count supports this clone. The chain recombines TRBV19 with TRBJ1-2; D gene uncertain. Germline CDR1 and CDR2: LNHDA and SQIVND (reference sequence). With 6 bases removed from V and 3 bases from J, the gap between germline ends came to 23 bases. The length of the CDR3 is 17 residues. The DNA of the CDR3 is TGTGCCAGTAGGCTAGGGAGTACAGTCTCCGGATACTATGGCTACACCTTC. Amino acids: CASRLGSTVSGYYGYTF.

This chain connects TRBV9 to TRBJ2-5; 10 bases fit TRBD2. The CDR3 has 15 amino acids. Germline lookup yields CDR1 SGDLS and CDR2 YYNGEE. With V trimmed by 4 bases and J by 5 bases, 8 bases remained unmatched. CDR3 region: CASSPRDSGGETQYF. CDR3 DNA sequence: TGTGCCAGCAGCCCCCGAGATAGCGGGGGGGAGACCCAGTACTTC. Filled out from reference TRBV9 and TRBJ2-5, the complete variable domain reads DSGVTQTPKHLITATGQRVTLRCSPRSGDLSVYWYQQSLDQGLQFLIQYYNGEERAKGNILERFSAQQFPDLHSELNLSSLELGDSALYFCASSPRDSGGETQYFGPGTRLLVL.

The chain couples TRBV7-2 to TRBJ1-2, with D tentatively TRBD1 (5 bases). The V gene's germline CDR1 is SGHTA and CDR2 FQGNSA. There are 15 residues in the CDR3. V was clipped by 5 bases and J by 4 bases, with 17 bases between them. The CDR3 coding sequence is TGTGCCAGCAGCCCCAGGGCCAACTTTTTCTATGGCTACACCTTC. This codes for CASSPRANFFYGYTF.

The V and J genes are TRBV3-1 (or the pseudogene TRBV3-2) and TRBJ1-2; possible D gene TRBD1, 6 bases. The CDR3 has 16 residues. Germline V gene sequence: CDR1 LGHDT, CDR2 YNNKEL (reference sequence). Deletions cut 3 bases from V and 4 bases from J, with 18 bases between. CDR3 in DNA: TGTGCCAGCAGCCAGTCAGGCAGGGGTAGGGGCTATGGCTACACCTTC. Its protein product is CASSQSGRGRGYGYTF.

The chain couples TRBV10-2 to TRBJ2-1, with 14 nucleotides matching TRBD2. The germline V gene encodes CDR1 WSHSY and CDR2 SAAADI. This CDR3 has 14 amino acids. Losses at the gene ends were 6 bases for V and 5 bases for J; bases not matched to a gene: 0. This chain's CDR3 is CASRTSGGDNEQFF. As DNA, the CDR3 is TGCGCCAGCAGGACTAGCGGGGGGGACAATGAGCAGTTCTTC.

This clone was counted once. V is TRBV5-1 and J is TRBJ1-1; a possible D gene is TRBD1 (6 bases). Trimming pared 5 bases from V and 1 base from J, leaving 9 bases between. Germline V gene lookup returns CDR1 SGHRS and CDR2 YFSETQ. The CDR3 is 13 amino acids. CDR3 DNA sequence: TGCGCCAGCAGGGACAGCCCGAACACTGAAGCTTTCTTT. Amino acid sequence: CASRDSPNTEAFF.

This chain uses TRBV7-9 with TRBJ1-4; no definite D call. The V gene's germline CDR1 is SEHNR and CDR2 FQNEAQ (reference sequence). The CDR3 sequence is 15 residues long. The V end lost 0 bases, the J end lost 8 bases, and 13 bases lay between the germline ends. CDR3 region: CASSLAGGSGEKLFF. For the CDR3, the DNA is TGTGCCAGCAGCTTAGCGGGTGGCAGCGGAGAAAAACTGTTTTTT.

This clone was seen only a few times. V usage is TRBV5-4 and J usage is TRBJ1-2, with a tentative D call TRBD1 (6 bases). CDR3 length: 14 amino acids. V shed 7 bases and J shed 8 bases, with 21 bases lying between them. Germline-derived CDR1 and CDR2 are SGHNT and YYREEE (reference sequence). For the CDR3, the DNA is TGTGCCAGCCACCCTCCCTCAGGGGCGGTCGGCTACACCTTC. This gives the protein CASHPPSGAVGYTF.

The genes are TRBV12-5 and TRBJ2-5, with D possibly being TRBD2 (6 bases). The length of the CDR3 is 13 residues. The V gene's germline CDR1 is LGHNT and CDR2 FRNRAP. The V and J ends lost 3 bases and 4 bases respectively, with 9 bases between them. The CDR3 region is CASGFGGGETQYF. As DNA, the CDR3 is TGTGCTAGTGGTTTTGGGGGAGGAGAGACCCAGTACTTC.